This record looks at one TCR beta chain sequence and its context. Its specificity is unknown. Data came from immunoSEQ multiplex PCR; TCRdb stores just in-frame clones and leaves some out. The sample shows about 81,000 clones, approximately 92% of them seen only once. This entry is derived from a study of human versus mouse CDR3 diversity and MHC coevolution. General study findings and limits: In humans, T-cell selection involved over 5 MHC II alleles.

V lost 5 bases and J lost 2, with 9 bases in between. The CDR3 contains 13 residues. CDR1 and CDR2 (germline): LNHDA, SQIVND (reference sequence). The chain recombines TRBV19 with TRBJ2-5; possible D gene TRBD1, 6 bases. The sequencing sample was made of naive CD4+ T cells from blood. The sample's subset: CD45RO-negative CD62L-positive naive CD4 T cells. The receptor was isolated from a person aged 25 to 75 in good health. The CDR3 nucleotides are TGTGCCAGTAGTGTAACAGGGCAAGAGACCCAGTACTTC. Translation gives CASSVTGQETQYF. The entire variable domain, with the rest obtained from reference TRBV19 and TRBJ2-5, is as follows: DGGITQSPKYLFRKEGQNVTLSCEQNLNHDAMYWYRQDPGQGLRLIYYSQIVNDFQKGDIAEGYSVSREKKESFPLTVTSAQKNPTAFYLCASSVTGQETQYFGPGTRLLVL.